One sample yielded the 29 T cell receptor beta chains listed below, sequenced in a study of vaccination and CD4 T cells after COVID-19 (dated by TCRdb to the early 2020s). What these receptors recognize is not known. Libraries were built with PCR. The sample was run on an Illumina iSeq 100. DNA from cultured CD4+ T cells underwent TCR sequencing with the Oncomine TCR Beta short-read assay at the Johns Hopkins FTIC core. The QIAamp micro DNA kit was used to extract genomic DNA from the cultured CD4+ T cells. TCRdb's own reprocessing of the public reads used fastp at Q25 and MiXCR and kept productive beta chains. Each CDR3 protein appears once, grouped with its most common genes and DNA. The sample table lists around 10,000 distinct CDR3 sequences, roughly 30% of them with a count of one. The biggest ten clones account for 15% to 20% of the sample. The treatment or condition label corresponds to: approximately nine-day PBMC culture with coronavirus spike peptide pools or control peptides (ViraFEST assay). CD4+ T cells from unexposed donors were collected before the COVID-19 pandemic (2011-2018).

The sequenced sample consisted of CD4+ T cells from blood, cultured in vitro. These receptors were obtained from a human donor in good health.

This clonotype has more than one count but fewer than ten. V usage is TRBV11-3 and J usage is TRBJ1-1; unclear D gene. The CDR3 is 13 amino acids. CDR1 and CDR2 (germline): SGHNT, YENEEA. V gave up 6 bases and J gave up 1 base, with 9 bases separating them. CDR3 DNA: TGTGCCAGCAGTTTACGACAGAACACTGAAGCTTTCTTT. It is translated as CASSLRQNTEAFF.

This clonotype showed up just a few times. This chain connects TRBV7-9 to TRBJ2-3; 10 nucleotides align to TRBD1. CDR1 is SEHNR and CDR2 is FQNEAQ in the germline V gene (reference sequence). The length of the CDR3 is 16 residues. Trimming took 4 bases from V and 6 from J; bases not matched to a gene: 10. The CDR3 region is CASSSLWTGGLDTQYF. CDR3 coding DNA: TGTGCCAGCAGCTCCCTTTGGACAGGGGGGTTGGATACGCAGTATTTT.

By share of the sample, this clonotype is medium-sized. This chain uses TRBV25-1 with TRBJ1-1; D gene unclear. The germline CDR1 and CDR2 sequences are MGHDK and SYGVNS. This CDR3 spans 13 amino acids. The V gene lost 1 base and the J gene lost 1 base, with 4 bases spanning the gap. The CDR3 loop reads CASSELGNTEAFF. The CDR3 bases are TGTGCCAGCAGTGAATTGGGGAACACTGAAGCTTTCTTT.

This chain joins TRBV28 and TRBJ1-2, with D perhaps TRBD1 (5 bases). V lost 7 bases, J lost 2 bases, and 14 bases lay in between. There are 14 residues in the CDR3. The germline CDR1 and CDR2 sequences are MDHEN and SYDVKM. The CDR3 protein is CASTPSRDNYGYTF. The CDR3 DNA is TGTGCCAGCACCCCAAGTCGGGACAACTATGGCTACACCTTC.

This chain links TRBV5-8 with TRBJ2-5; D is unresolved. The germline gives CDR1 SGHTS, CDR2 YDEGEE. This CDR3 is 14 amino acids long. Trimming removed 6 bases from V and 2 bases from J, with 14 bases in between. Here the CDR3 DNA reads TGTGCCAGCACGGGCTTGGGCTTACAAGAGACCCAGTACTTC. This gives the protein CASTGLGLQETQYF.

The rearrangement uses TRBV7-2 and TRBJ2-2; D not certain. Per the germline V gene, CDR1 is SGHTA and CDR2 is FQGNSA. V was cut by 0 bases and J by 4 bases, with 9 bases left in between. This CDR3 region has 15 residues. CDR3 protein: CASSLAVITTGELFF. CDR3 nucleotide sequence: TGTGCCAGCAGCTTAGCTGTCATTACCACCGGGGAGCTGTTTTTT.

This clonotype has just a few counts. The rearrangement links TRBV20-1 to TRBJ2-3; 11 bases match TRBD2. Germline V CDR1 and CDR2: DFQATT, SNEGSKA (reference sequence). This CDR3 contains 15 residues. Trimming took 5 bases from V and 4 from J; bases not matched to a gene: 8. CDR3 loop: CSAQSGTSGADTQYF. CDR3 DNA sequence: TGCAGTGCTCAAAGCGGGACTAGCGGAGCAGATACGCAGTATTTT.

The sample holds a few counts of this clonotype. The rearrangement links TRBV19 to TRBJ2-4; 9 bases agree with TRBD2. V lost 3 bases and J lost 5; bases outside the gene matches: 2. Germline V gene data show CDR1 as LNHDA and CDR2 as SQIVND (reference sequence). The CDR3 consists of 14 residues. CDR3: CASSMASGENIQYF. CDR3 sequence (DNA): TGTGCCAGTAGTATGGCTAGCGGGGAAAACATTCAGTACTTC.

In DNA form, the CDR3 reads TGTGCCAGCAGCTTAACTAGCGGGGGGGTAACCGGGGAGCTGTTTTTT. Its translation: CASSLTSGGVTGELFF. The chain employs TRBV7-2 and TRBJ2-2, with 13 bases that match TRBD2. Germline loops: CDR1 SGHTA, CDR2 FQGNSA. The CDR3 loop spans 16 amino acids. Trimming cost V 2 bases and J 5 bases; bases outside gene matches: 2.

This clonotype was seen only a few times. The chain couples TRBV2 to TRBJ2-1, with D possibly being TRBD1 or TRBD2 (5 bases each). CDR1 is SNHLY and CDR2 is FYNNEI in the germline V gene. V lost 5 bases, J lost 10 bases, and 15 bases lay in between. This CDR3 has 13 residues. As DNA, the CDR3 is TGTGCCAGCAGTCTGCTAATGGGGGTAGAGCAGTTCTTC. This encodes CASSLLMGVEQFF. Drawing the rest from reference TRBV2 and TRBJ2-1, the complete variable domain is EPEVTQTPSHQVTQMGQEVILRCVPISNHLYFYWYRQILGQKVEFLVSFYNNEISEKSEIFDDQFSVERPDGSNFTLKIRSTKLEDSAMYFCASSLLMGVEQFFGPGTRLTVL.

This clonotype was recorded a few times. This chain connects TRBV12-3 or TRBV12-4 to TRBJ1-5, with D unresolved. This CDR3 is built from 12 residues. Trimming left V 5 bases short and J 7 bases short, with 9 bases between. The CDR3: CASSKSVQPQHF. As DNA, the CDR3 is TGTGCCAGCAGTAAGAGCGTGCAGCCCCAGCATTTT.

V usage is TRBV11-3 and J usage is TRBJ2-2; D unresolved. The V end was cut by 5 bases, the J end by 1 base, with 8 bases between. Looked up from germline, CDR1 is SGHNT and CDR2 is YENEEA. The CDR3 runs to 14 residues. DNA of the CDR3: TGTGCCAGCAGCACAACACAGAACACCGGGGAGCTGTTTTTT. This gives the protein CASSTTQNTGELFF.

This clonotype occurred a few times. The chain employs TRBV12-3 or TRBV12-4 and TRBJ2-3; D might be TRBD1 (5 bases). This CDR3 has 15 amino acids. The V and J ends lost 5 bases and 6 bases respectively, with 18 bases between them. The CDR3 nucleotides read TGTGCCAGCAGTCCCCACAGGAGACATGGGGATACGCAGTATTTT. Protein sequence: CASSPHRRHGDTQYF.

This chain connects TRBV29-1 to TRBJ2-5, with D perhaps TRBD2 (6 bases). The germline CDR1 and CDR2 sequences are SQVTM and ANQGSEA. The CDR3 is 15 amino acids. Trimming took 0 bases from V and 5 from J, leaving 16 bases between them. CDR3 in amino acids: CSVEERVSGEETQYF. The CDR3 nucleotides read TGCAGCGTTGAAGAAAGGGTCTCGGGGGAGGAGACCCAGTACTTC.

A few counts support this clonotype. The chain joins TRBV7-3 to TRBJ1-2; TRBD1 might be the D (6 bases). The germline CDR1 and CDR2 sequences are SGHTA and FQGTGA. There are 17 residues in the CDR3. V was trimmed by 1 base and J by 4 bases, leaving 19 bases between them. Here the CDR3 reads CASSLKGVRVSGYGYTF. As DNA, the CDR3 is TGTGCCAGCAGCTTAAAGGGGGTGCGGGTTTCGGGCTATGGCTACACCTTC.

The table lists this clonotype with a few counts. CDR3 in DNA: TGTGCCAGCAGCTTAGAGCGGCCCCCGGGCACTGAAGCTTTCTTT. Translating gives CASSLERPPGTEAFF. This chain links TRBV7-2 with TRBJ1-1; D uncertain. The V gene lost 1 base and the J gene lost 4 bases, with 13 bases spanning the gap. This CDR3 spans 15 amino acids. Germline CDR1 and CDR2: SGHTA and FQGNSA.

This clonotype turned up a few times. The chain carries TRBV21-1 and TRBJ2-3. TRBV21-1 is deemed a pseudogene. The CDR3 extends over 16 amino acids. CDR3 sequence reads: CASRSDLLEHTDTQYF. The CDR3 DNA reads TGTGCCAGCAGAAGTGACCTGCTTGAACACACAGATACGCAGTATTTT.

The rearrangement links TRBV7-2 to TRBJ2-3; D remains ambiguous. The germline V gene encodes CDR1 SGHTA and CDR2 FQGNSA. With 1 base removed from V and 0 bases from J, the gap between germline ends came to 5 bases. CDR3 length: 14 residues. The chain's CDR3 is CASSLGSSTDTQYF. The CDR3, as DNA: TGTGCCAGCAGCTTAGGAAGCAGCACAGATACGCAGTATTTT. The whole variable domain, filled in from reference TRBV7-2 and TRBJ2-3, reads GAGVSQSPSNKVTEKGKDVELRCDPISGHTALYWYRQSLGQGLEFLIYFQGNSAPDKSGLPSDRFSAERTGGSVSTLTIQRTQQEDSAVYLCASSLGSSTDTQYFGPGTRLTVL.

V gene TRBV7-3 combines with J gene TRBJ2-1; D possibly matches TRBD1 or TRBD2 (5 bases each). Looked up from germline, CDR1 is SGHTA and CDR2 is FQGTGA. Trimming removed 6 bases from V and 5 bases from J, with 14 bases in between. CDR3 length equals 14 residues. In DNA, the CDR3 is TGTGCCAGCAGTAGGGACCTCCTCGACAATGAGCAGTTCTTC. It codes for CASSRDLLDNEQFF.

The rearrangement links TRBV7-2 to TRBJ2-3, with TRBD2 matching 12 bases. CDR3 length: 15 residues. The J segment lost 4 bases and the V segment lost 6 bases, leaving 5 bases of the junction unmatched. Germline assignment: CDR1 SGHTA and CDR2 FQGNSA. The DNA of the CDR3 is TGTGCCAGCAGAGAGACTAGCGGGAGACCAGATACGCAGTATTTT. Its protein product is CASRETSGRPDTQYF.

This chain connects TRBV11-2 to TRBJ2-7; 11 bases are shared with TRBD2. This CDR3 has 16 residues. Germline trimming cut 3 bases from V and 5 bases from J; bases unmatched to any gene: 9. Germline V gene sequence: CDR1 SGHAT, CDR2 FQNNGV. The chain's CDR3 is CASSFALSGRAHEQYF. CDR3 nucleotides: TGTGCCAGCAGCTTCGCTCTTAGCGGGAGGGCCCACGAGCAGTACTTC.

This clonotype was detected a few times. J is TRBJ2-7 and V is TRBV5-4; perhaps TRBD1 as D (5 bases). With 0 bases removed from V and 7 bases from J, the gap between germline ends came to 14 bases. This CDR3 contains 14 residues. CDR1 is SGHNT and CDR2 is YYREEE in the germline V gene (reference sequence). In nucleotides, the CDR3 is TGTGCCAGCAGCTTGGTAGTGGGATCAGGGGAGCAGTACTTC. Translation gives CASSLVVGSGEQYF.

This clonotype was picked up a small number of times. The chain has TRBV20-1 and TRBJ2-1, with D maybe TRBD2 (6 bases). Germline-derived CDR1 and CDR2 are DFQATT and SNEGSKA (reference sequence). The CDR3 has 18 residues. The V gene lost 3 bases and the J gene lost 0 bases, with 21 bases spanning the gap. CDR3 protein: CSASGTGTHLSSYNEQFF. The CDR3 DNA is TGCAGTGCTAGCGGAACCGGGACTCACCTTAGCTCCTACAATGAGCAGTTCTTC.

The chain employs TRBV7-3 and TRBJ2-2; TRBD2 aligns across 8 bases. The CDR3 length is 15 residues. The germline CDR1 and CDR2 sequences are SGHTA and FQGTGA. With 2 bases clipped from V and 5 bases from J, the junction kept 4 bases outside the gene matches. The CDR3 is CASSLASGSTGELFF. The CDR3 DNA sequence: TGTGCCAGCAGCTTAGCCAGCGGGAGTACCGGGGAGCTGTTTTTT.

The chain carries TRBV6-2 or TRBV6-3 and TRBJ2-7, with no clear D. Trimming removed 5 bases from V and 1 base from J, with 6 bases in between. The CDR3 sequence is 12 residues long. Germline assignment: CDR1 MNHEY and CDR2 SVGEGT. CDR3 residues: CASSADSYEQYF. The CDR3 coding sequence is TGTGCCAGCAGTGCTGATTCCTACGAGCAGTACTTC.

The chain recombines TRBV24-1 with TRBJ2-3; 12 bases map to TRBD2. The CDR3 spans 18 residues. V shed 4 bases, J shed 3 bases, and the junction held 10 bases outside the gene matches. Germline V lookup: CDR1 KGHDR, CDR2 SFDVKD. The CDR3 sequence is CATSDSSGRAFWTDTQYF. CDR3 DNA sequence: TGTGCCACCAGTGACTCTAGCGGGAGGGCTTTCTGGACAGATACGCAGTATTTT.

The J gene is TRBJ2-1, the V gene TRBV7-2; D is perhaps TRBD2 (6 bases). CDR1 and CDR2 (germline): SGHTA, FQGNSA. V lost 1 base and J 4 bases, leaving 14 bases between the germline ends. The CDR3 is 16 residues long. CDR3 bases: TGTGCCAGCAGCTTAGTAGTACTAGCCAGATACAATGAGCAGTTCTTC. It is translated as CASSLVVLARYNEQFF.

This clonotype came up a few times. This chain links TRBV6-5 with TRBJ2-5, with 8 bases identical to TRBD1. Germline V CDR1 and CDR2: MNHEY, SVGAGI. The length of the CDR3 is 15 residues. Trimming removed 4 bases from V and 5 bases from J; junction bases left unmatched: 9. CDR3: CASSSVAGGGETQYF. CDR3 DNA sequence: TGTGCCAGCAGTTCCGTCGCAGGGGGCGGTGAGACCCAGTACTTC.

This chain links TRBV20-1 with TRBJ2-3; no firm D call. V lost 4 bases, J lost 1 base, and 9 bases lay in between. CDR3 length equals 13 residues. Germline CDR1 reads DFQATT; CDR2 reads SNEGSKA (reference sequence). The CDR3 DNA reads TGCAGTGCTATAGACGCCCGCACAGATACGCAGTATTTT. Encoded protein: CSAIDARTDTQYF.